This T cell receptor (beta chain) was identified during a study of blood T cell repertoires in COVID-19. In Seattle, patients joined the study during active infection and were tracked longitudinally. Germline values: CDR1 SQVTM, CDR2 ANQGSEA. After removal of 5 bases from V and 5 bases from J, the junction contained 9 bases not matched to a gene. The CDR3 is 13 residues long. In the study's own analysis: Amplification of reference gene primers provided the estimated nucleated cell counts. The method was immunoSEQ multiplex PCR; TCRdb's version includes in-frame clones alone and lacks a portion of them. D and trimming come from the DNA, and the V and J calls and clone size come from that table. The repertoire holds roughly 150,000 clones, with around 90% as singletons.

The sample consisted of peripheral blood. The TCR sequence derives from a woman older than 75 with COVID-19, enrolled during active disease. This chain joins TRBV29-1 and TRBJ2-7; 7 nucleotides align to TRBD2. In DNA, the CDR3 is TGCAGCGTTACGGGCGGGAGCGGCAACGAGCAGTACTTC. Its protein is CSVTGGSGNEQYF.